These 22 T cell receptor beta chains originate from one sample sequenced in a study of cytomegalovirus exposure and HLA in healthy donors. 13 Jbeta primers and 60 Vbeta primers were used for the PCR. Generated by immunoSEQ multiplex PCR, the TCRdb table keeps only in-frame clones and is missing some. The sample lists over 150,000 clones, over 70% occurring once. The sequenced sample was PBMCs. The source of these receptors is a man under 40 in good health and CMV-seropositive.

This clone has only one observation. The CDR3 DNA reads TGCAGTGCTCGGAGGCGTACTGAAGCTTTCTTT. Protein product: CSARRRTEAFF. V and J are TRBV20-1 and TRBJ1-1; no reliable D call. Trimming removed 5 bases from V and 5 bases from J, with 9 bases in between. There are 11 residues in the CDR3. Germline V gene lookup returns CDR1 DFQATT and CDR2 SNEGSKA (reference sequence).

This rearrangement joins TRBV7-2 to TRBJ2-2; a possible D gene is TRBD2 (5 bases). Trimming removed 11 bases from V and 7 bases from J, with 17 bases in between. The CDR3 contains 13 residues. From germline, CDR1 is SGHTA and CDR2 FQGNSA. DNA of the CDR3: TGTGCCGTGCCAGGACCCGAGGGCGGGGAGCTGTTTTTT. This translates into CAVPGPEGGELFF.

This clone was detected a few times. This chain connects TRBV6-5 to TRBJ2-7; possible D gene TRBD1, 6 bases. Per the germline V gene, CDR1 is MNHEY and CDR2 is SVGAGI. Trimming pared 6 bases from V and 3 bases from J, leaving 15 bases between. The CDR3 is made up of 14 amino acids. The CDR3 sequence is CASSLLDSYYEQYF. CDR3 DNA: TGTGCCAGCAGCCTCCTGGACAGTTACTACGAGCAGTACTTC.

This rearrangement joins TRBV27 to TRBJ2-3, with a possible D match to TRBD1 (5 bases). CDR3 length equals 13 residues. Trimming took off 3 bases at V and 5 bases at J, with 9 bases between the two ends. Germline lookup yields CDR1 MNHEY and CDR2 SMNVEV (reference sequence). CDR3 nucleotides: TGTGCCAGCAGTTTTCTGGGGCGAGATACGCAGTATTTT. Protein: CASSFLGRDTQYF.

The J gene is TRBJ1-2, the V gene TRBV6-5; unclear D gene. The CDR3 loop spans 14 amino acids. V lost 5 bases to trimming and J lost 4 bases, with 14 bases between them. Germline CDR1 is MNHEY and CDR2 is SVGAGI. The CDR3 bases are TGTGCCAGCAGTCTAGGTGGGTCGCGCTATGGCTACACCTTC. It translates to CASSLGGSRYGYTF.

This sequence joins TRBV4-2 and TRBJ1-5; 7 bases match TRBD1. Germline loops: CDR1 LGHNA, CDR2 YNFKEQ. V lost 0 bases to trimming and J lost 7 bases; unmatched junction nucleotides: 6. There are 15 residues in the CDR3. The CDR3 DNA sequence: TGTGCCAGCAGCCAAGAAGAGGGGGCCGGGCAGCCCCAGCATTTT. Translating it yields CASSQEEGAGQPQHF.

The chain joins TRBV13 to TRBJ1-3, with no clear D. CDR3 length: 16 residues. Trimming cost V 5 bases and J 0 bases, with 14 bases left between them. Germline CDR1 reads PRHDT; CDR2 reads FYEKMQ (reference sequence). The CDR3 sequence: CASSEIPRSSGNTIYF. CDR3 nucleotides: TGTGCCAGCAGCGAGATCCCAAGGAGCTCTGGAAACACCATATATTTT. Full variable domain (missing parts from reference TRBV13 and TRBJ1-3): AAGVIQSPRHLIKEKRETATLKCYPIPRHDTVYWYQQGPGQDPQFLISFYEKMQSDKGSIPDRFSAQQFSDYHSELNMSSLELGDSALYFCASSEIPRSSGNTIYFGEGSWLTVV.

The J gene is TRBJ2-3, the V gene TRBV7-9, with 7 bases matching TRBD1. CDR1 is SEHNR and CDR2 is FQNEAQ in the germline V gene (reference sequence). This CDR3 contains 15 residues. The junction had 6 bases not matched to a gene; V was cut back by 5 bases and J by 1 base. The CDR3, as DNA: TGTGCCAGCAGCAAGGACAGGCGACGCACAGATACGCAGTATTTT. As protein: CASSKDRRRTDTQYF.

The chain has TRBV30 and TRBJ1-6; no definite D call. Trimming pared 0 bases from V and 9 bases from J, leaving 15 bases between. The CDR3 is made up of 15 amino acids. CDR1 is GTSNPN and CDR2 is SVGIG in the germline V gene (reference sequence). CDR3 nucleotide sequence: TGTGCCTGGAGTGTACAAGAGGCGCGGGGTTCACCCCTCCACTTT. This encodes CAWSVQEARGSPLHF.

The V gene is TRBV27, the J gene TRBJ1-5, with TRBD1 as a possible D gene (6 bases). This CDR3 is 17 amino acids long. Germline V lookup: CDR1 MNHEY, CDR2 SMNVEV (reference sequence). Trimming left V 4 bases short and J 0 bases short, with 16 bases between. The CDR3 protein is CASSSGAGPYSNQPQHF. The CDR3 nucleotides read TGTGCCAGCAGTTCAGGGGCTGGGCCGTATAGCAATCAGCCCCAGCATTTT.

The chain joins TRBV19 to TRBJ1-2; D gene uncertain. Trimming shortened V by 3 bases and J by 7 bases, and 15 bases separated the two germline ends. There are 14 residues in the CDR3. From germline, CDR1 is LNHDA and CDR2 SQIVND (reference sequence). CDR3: CASSIAGGYGGYTF. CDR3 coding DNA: TGTGCCAGTAGTATCGCGGGTGGTTATGGTGGCTACACCTTC.

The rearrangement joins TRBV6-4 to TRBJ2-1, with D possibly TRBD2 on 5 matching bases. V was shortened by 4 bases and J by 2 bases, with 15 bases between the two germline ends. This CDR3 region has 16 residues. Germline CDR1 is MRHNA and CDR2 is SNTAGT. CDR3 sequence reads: CASSGQRIRTYNEQFF. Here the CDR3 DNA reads TGTGCCAGCAGTGGGCAGCGGATACGAACCTACAATGAGCAGTTCTTC.

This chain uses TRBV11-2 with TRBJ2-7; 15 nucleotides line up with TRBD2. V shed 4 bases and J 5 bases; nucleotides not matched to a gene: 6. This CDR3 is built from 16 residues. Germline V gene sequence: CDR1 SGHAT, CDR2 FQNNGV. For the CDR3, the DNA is TGTGCCAGCAGCTCTTGGACTAGCGGGAGGGTCGACGAGCAGTACTTC. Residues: CASSSWTSGRVDEQYF.

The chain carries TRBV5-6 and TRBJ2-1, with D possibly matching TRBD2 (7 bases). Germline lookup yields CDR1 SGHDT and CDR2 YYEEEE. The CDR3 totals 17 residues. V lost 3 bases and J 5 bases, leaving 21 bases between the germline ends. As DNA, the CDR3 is TGTGCCAGCAGCTGGGGGGAGGGGGGGACGATTAACAATGAGCAGTTCTTC. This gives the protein CASSWGEGGTINNEQFF.

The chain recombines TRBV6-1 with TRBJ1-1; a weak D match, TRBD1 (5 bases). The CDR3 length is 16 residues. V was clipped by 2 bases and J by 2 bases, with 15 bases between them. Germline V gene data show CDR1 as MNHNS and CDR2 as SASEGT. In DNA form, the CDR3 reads TGTGCCAGCAGTGAACTGCAGGGTCGTGGTAACACTGAAGCTTTCTTT. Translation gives CASSELQGRGNTEAFF.

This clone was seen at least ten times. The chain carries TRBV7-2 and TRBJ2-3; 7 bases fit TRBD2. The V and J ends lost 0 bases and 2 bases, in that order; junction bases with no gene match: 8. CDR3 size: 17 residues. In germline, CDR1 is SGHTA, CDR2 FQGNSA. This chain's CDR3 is CASSLAGGGGPTDTQYF. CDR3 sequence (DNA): TGTGCCAGCAGCTTAGCGGGTGGGGGAGGGCCCACAGATACGCAGTATTTT.

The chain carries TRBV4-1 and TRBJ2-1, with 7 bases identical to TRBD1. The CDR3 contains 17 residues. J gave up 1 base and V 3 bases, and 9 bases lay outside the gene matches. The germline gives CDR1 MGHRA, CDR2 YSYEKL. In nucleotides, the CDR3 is TGCGCCAGCAGCCAGGGTGCGGCACAGGGGTCCTACAATGAGCAGTTCTTC. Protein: CASSQGAAQGSYNEQFF.

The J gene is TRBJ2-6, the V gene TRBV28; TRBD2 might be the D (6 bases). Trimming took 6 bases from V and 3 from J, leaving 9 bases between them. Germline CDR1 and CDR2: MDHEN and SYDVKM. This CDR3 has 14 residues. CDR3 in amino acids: CASSWGVGANVLTF. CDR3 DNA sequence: TGTGCCAGCAGCTGGGGGGTTGGGGCCAACGTCCTGACTTTC.

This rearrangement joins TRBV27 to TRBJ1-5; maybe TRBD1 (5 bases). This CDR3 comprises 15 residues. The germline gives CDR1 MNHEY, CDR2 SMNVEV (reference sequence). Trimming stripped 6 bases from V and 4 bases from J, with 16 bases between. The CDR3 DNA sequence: TGTGCCAGCAGACCTACTGGGGGGACGAATCAGCCCCAGCATTTT. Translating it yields CASRPTGGTNQPQHF.

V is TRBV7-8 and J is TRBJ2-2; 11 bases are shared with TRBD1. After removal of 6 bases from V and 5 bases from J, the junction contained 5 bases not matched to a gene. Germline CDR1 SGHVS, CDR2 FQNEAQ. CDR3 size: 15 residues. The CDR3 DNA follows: TGTGCCAGCAGTGTCGGGACAGGGGGAACCGGGGAGCTGTTTTTT. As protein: CASSVGTGGTGELFF.

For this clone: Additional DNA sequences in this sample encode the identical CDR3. CDR3 loop: CASSGQKAGELFF. CDR3 sequence (DNA): TGCGCCAGCAGTGGACAGAAGGCCGGGGAGCTGTTTTTT. This chain connects TRBV10-1 to TRBJ2-2; a possible D gene is TRBD1 (5 bases). V shed 4 bases and J shed 6 bases, with 9 bases lying between them. CDR3 size: 13 residues. CDR1 WNHNN and CDR2 SYGVQD come from the germline V gene (reference sequence).

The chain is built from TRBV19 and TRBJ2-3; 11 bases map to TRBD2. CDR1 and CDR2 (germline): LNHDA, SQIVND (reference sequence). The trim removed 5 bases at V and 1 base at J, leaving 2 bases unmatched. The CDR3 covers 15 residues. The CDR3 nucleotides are TGTGCCAGTAGTTTTAGCGGGGGGGGCACAGATACGCAGTATTTT. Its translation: CASSFSGGGTDTQYF. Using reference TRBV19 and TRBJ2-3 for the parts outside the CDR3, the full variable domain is DGGITQSPKYLFRKEGQNVTLSCEQNLNHDAMYWYRQDPGQGLRLIYYSQIVNDFQKGDIAEGYSVSREKKESFPLTVTSAQKNPTAFYLCASSFSGGGTDTQYFGPGTRLTVL.